This TCR beta chain emerged from a study of shared clonotypes between healthy human individuals. Assay used: immunoSEQ multiplex PCR; TCRdb lists only in-frame clones, some missing. This sample yields about half a million clones, of which 65% to 85% are seen a single time; approximately 11% belongs to the top ten. J lost 4 bases, V lost 4 bases, and 5 bases had no gene match. This CDR3 comprises 14 residues. Germline V lookup: CDR1 SQVTM, CDR2 ANQGSEA. This clone has just a few counts. This likely stems from a read error, as it lies one base from a far larger clone. Sample: PBMCs. The V gene is TRBV29-1, the J gene TRBJ1-5, with TRBD1 identical over 9 bases. The receptor's source is a woman in her thirties or forties in good health. Some clones in this sample may be carry-over from other donors' samples. This chain's CDR3 is CSVGGQGDNQPQHF. The DNA of the CDR3 is TGCAGCGTTGGGGGACAGGGTGATAATCAGCCCCAGCATTTT.